The TCR beta chain described here comes from a study of blood T cells in healthy people across ages. Study-level findings and limits: Long-lived donors carried more naive CD4+ cells and greater diversity than aged donors. A strong correlation was seen between TCR beta diversity and naive T cell percentage.

About this clonotype: Antigen specificity is unknown.

The germline V gene has CDR1 SQVTM and CDR2 ANQGSEA. CDR3 size: 13 residues. The ends lost 6 bases at V and 0 bases at J; junction bases unmatched: 4. A second PCR, run for about 7 to 11 cycles, used a sample-barcoded 5' primer plus a J-beta primer mix. TCRdb redid the calling of the 5' RACE reads with MiXCR, one entry per CDR3 protein. The sample shows fewer than 2,000,000 distinct CDR3 sequences, around 36% of them seen only once. The source material was blood. This clonotype was obtained from a woman aged 25 to 39 in good health. The chain joins TRBV29-1 to TRBJ1-1, with 7 bases that match TRBD1. The CDR3: CSVGTELNTEAFF. The CDR3 DNA reads as TGCAGCGTAGGGACAGAGTTGAACACTGAAGCTTTCTTT.